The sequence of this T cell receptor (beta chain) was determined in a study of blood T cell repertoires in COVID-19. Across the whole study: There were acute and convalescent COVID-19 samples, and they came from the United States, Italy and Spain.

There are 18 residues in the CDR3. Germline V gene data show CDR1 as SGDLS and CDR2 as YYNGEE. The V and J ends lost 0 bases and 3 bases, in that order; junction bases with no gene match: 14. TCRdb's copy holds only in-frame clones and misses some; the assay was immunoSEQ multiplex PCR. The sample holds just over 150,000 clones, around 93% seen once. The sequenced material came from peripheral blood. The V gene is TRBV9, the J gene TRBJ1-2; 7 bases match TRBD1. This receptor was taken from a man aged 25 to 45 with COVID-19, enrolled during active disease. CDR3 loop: CASSVASGQPPDYYGYTF. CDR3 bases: TGTGCCAGCAGCGTAGCCTCGGGACAGCCGCCCGACTACTATGGCTACACCTTC.